The T cell receptor beta chain under discussion was sequenced for a study of T cell responses to AZD1222 COVID-19 vaccine. In the study overall: Pooled together were second doses at about 4 or about 12 weeks.

A word on this clone: Its antigen is unknown.

Sequencing used immunoSEQ multiplex PCR; TCRdb keeps in-frame clones, though not all of them. The profile shows about 120,000 clones, 85% to 90% of them singletons. Points from the study as a whole: Among spike-specific TCRs, nearly half reportedly target unmutated variant regions. Distributed over spike, vaccine-associated CD4 TCRs predominated at 160-218 and 743-854.

CDR3 length: 16 residues. Germline V lookup: CDR1 SGDLS, CDR2 YYNGEE. V gave up 0 bases and J gave up 2 bases, with 14 bases separating them. The TCR was taken from an adult in good health. The sample here was peripheral blood, taken on day 0 of AZD1222 vaccination. This chain uses TRBV9 with TRBJ1-1; TRBD1 might be the D (6 bases). The CDR3 DNA reads TGTGCCAGCAGCGTAGTAGGAGGGGGTATCAACACTGAAGCTTTCTTT. The encoded protein is CASSVVGGGINTEAFF.